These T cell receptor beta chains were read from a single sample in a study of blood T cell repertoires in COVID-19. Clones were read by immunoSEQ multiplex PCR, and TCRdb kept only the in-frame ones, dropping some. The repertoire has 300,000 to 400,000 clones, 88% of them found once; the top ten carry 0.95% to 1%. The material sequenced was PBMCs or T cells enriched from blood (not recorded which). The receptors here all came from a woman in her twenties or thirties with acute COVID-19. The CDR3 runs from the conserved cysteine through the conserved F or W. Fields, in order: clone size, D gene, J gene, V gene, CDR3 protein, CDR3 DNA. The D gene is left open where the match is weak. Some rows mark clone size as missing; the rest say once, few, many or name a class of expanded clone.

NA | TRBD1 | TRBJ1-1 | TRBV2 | CASSADRAGLSEAFF | TGTGCCAGCAGCGCCGACAGGGCGGGTCTCTCTGAAGCTTTCTTT
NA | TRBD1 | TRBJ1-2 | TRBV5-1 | CASSLGQGAGGYTF | TGCGCCAGCAGCTTGGGACAGGGGGCCGGTGGCTACACCTTC
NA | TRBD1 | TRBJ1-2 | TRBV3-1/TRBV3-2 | CASSLETGTASYGYTF | TGTGCCAGCAGCCTCGAAACCGGGACAGCCAGCTATGGCTACACCTTC
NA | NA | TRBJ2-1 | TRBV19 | CASQRPGRGRDEQFF | TGTGCCAGTCAAAGACCGGGGAGGGGGAGGGATGAGCAGTTCTTC
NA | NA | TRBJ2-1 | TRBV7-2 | CASSWEVRRNEQFF | TGTGCCAGCAGCTGGGAGGTCCGGCGCAATGAGCAGTTCTTC
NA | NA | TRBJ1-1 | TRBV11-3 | CASSPSQGNTEAFF | TGTGCCAGCAGCCCTTCACAGGGAAACACTGAAGCTTTCTTT
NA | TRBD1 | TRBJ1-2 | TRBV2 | CASRDRESVGYTF | TGTGCCAGCAGGGACAGGGAATCGGTCGGCTACACCTTC
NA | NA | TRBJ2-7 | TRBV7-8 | CASSLNRDNYEQYF | TGTGCCAGCAGCCTCAACCGGGACAACTACGAGCAGTACTTC
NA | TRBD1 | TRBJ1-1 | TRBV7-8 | CASSLVRGLAAFF | TGTGCCAGCAGCTTAGTGAGGGGGCTTGCAGCTTTCTTT
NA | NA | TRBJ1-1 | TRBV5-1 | CASSFKQGEVDTEAFF | TGCGCCAGCAGCTTTAAACAGGGTGAGGTCGACACTGAAGCTTTCTTT
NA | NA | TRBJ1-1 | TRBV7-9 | CASSIQGNTEAFF | TGTGCCAGCAGCATACAGGGGAACACTGAAGCTTTCTTT
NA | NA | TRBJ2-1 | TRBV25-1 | CASSVGHEQFF | TGTGCCAGCAGTGTGGGGCATGAGCAGTTCTTC
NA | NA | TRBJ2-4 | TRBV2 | CASSEDQSGSGKNIQYF | TGTGCCAGCAGTGAAGATCAGTCCGGAAGCGGCAAAAACATTCAGTACTTC
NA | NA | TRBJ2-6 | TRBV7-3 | CASSSTHYGANVLTF | TGTGCCAGCAGCTCAACGCACTATGGGGCCAACGTCCTGACTTTC
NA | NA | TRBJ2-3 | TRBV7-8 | CASSFGGPVVDTQYF | TGTGCCAGCAGCTTCGGGGGGCCCGTGGTTGATACGCAGTATTTT
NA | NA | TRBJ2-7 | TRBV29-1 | CSVEERGGGEQYF | TGCAGCGTTGAAGAACGGGGTGGAGGCGAGCAGTACTTC
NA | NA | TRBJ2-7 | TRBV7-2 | CASSFAGTESYEQYF | TGTGCCAGCAGCTTCGCGGGGACTGAGTCCTACGAGCAGTACTTC
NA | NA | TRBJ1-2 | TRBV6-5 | CASSPVQGIYGYTF | TGTGCCAGCAGTCCGGTACAGGGTATCTATGGCTACACCTTC
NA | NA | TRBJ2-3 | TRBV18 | CAGARVGRGDTQYF | TGTGCCGGCGCCCGGGTGGGCCGCGGGGATACGCAGTATTTT
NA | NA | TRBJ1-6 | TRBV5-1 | CASSLEPQGPPLNSPLHF | TGCGCCAGCAGCTTGGAACCACAGGGTCCCCCCTTGAATTCACCCCTCCACTTT
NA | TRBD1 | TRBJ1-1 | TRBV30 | CAWNKGQGAGTEAFF | TGTGCCTGGAACAAAGGACAGGGGGCGGGCACTGAAGCTTTCTTT
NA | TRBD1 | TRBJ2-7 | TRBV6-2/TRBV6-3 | CASSLDRAEQYF | TGTGCCAGCAGTTTGGACAGGGCCGAGCAGTACTTC
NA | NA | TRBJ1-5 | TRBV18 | CASSPQTGGNNQPQHF | TGTGCCAGCTCACCACAAACAGGCGGTAACAATCAGCCCCAGCATTTT
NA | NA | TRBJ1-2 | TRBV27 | CASSFNQYADGYTF | TGTGCCAGCAGTTTCAACCAATACGCAGATGGCTACACCTTC
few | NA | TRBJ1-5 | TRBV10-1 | CASSDSRNQPQHF | TGCGCCAGCAGTGATAGCAGAAATCAGCCCCAGCATTTT
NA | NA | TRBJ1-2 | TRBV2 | CASDLRDRPQHGYTF | TGTGCCAGCGACCTTCGAGACAGGCCTCAACATGGCTACACCTTC
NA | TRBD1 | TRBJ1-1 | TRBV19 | CASSVTGTGRRAFF | TGTGCCAGTAGTGTAACCGGGACAGGAAGACGGGCTTTCTTT
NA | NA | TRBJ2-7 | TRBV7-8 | CASSRGPPYEQYF | TGTGCCAGCAGCCGGGGGCCCCCCTACGAGCAGTACTTC
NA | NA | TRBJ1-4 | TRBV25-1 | CASSPSALNEKLFF | TGTGCCAGCTCCCCAAGCGCCCTTAATGAAAAACTGTTTTTT
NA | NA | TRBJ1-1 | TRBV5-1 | CASSRPGLNTEAFF | TGCGCCAGCAGCCGACCGGGTCTTAACACTGAAGCTTTCTTT
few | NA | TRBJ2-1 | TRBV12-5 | CASGGSHNEQFF | TGTGCTAGTGGTGGCAGTCACAATGAGCAGTTCTTC
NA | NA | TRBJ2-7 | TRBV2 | CASSEVRRGTNVF | TGTGCCAGCAGTGAGGTCCGCCGGGGAACAAATGTTTTC
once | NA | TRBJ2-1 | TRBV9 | CASSVMRELGGEQFF | TGTGCCAGCAGCGTAATGAGGGAGCTAGGCGGTGAGCAGTTCTTC
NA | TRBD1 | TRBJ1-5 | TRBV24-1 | CATSDPGTGKNQPQHF | TGTGCCACCAGTGATCCTGGGACAGGGAAAAATCAGCCCCAGCATTTT
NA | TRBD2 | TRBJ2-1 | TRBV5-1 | CASSRLGAGAYNEQFF | TGCGCCAGCAGCCGCCTGGGAGCGGGGGCATACAATGAGCAGTTCTTC
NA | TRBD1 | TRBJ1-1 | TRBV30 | CAWRGQGNTEAFF | TGTGCCTGGAGGGGACAGGGGAACACTGAAGCTTTCTTT
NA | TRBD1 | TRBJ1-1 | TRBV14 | CASSLRTGMNTEAFF | TGTGCCAGCAGCCTCAGGACAGGGATGAACACTGAAGCTTTCTTT
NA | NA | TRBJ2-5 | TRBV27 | CASSLVGEQETQYF | TGTGCCAGCAGTTTGGTCGGGGAACAAGAGACCCAGTACTTC
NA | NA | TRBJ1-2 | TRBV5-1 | CASSFPVGGDYGYTF | TGCGCCAGCAGCTTCCCCGTAGGGGGGGACTATGGCTACACCTTC
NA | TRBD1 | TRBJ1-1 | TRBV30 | CAWSPDRVNTEAFF | TGTGCCTGGAGTCCGGACAGGGTGAACACTGAAGCTTTCTTT
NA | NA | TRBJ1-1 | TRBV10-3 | CAIRRENTEAFF | TGTGCCATCAGACGGGAGAACACTGAAGCTTTCTTT
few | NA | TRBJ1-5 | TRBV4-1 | CASSQYSNQPQHF | TGCGCCAGCAGCCAATATAGCAATCAGCCCCAGCATTTT
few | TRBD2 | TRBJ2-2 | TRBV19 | CASSIGLAGGRDTGELFF | TGTGCCAGTAGTATAGGCCTAGCGGGGGGTCGGGACACCGGGGAGCTGTTTTTT
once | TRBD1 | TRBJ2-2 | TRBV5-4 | CASSLLPGGAGELFF | TGTGCCAGCAGCTTGTTACCAGGGGGTGCCGGGGAGCTGTTTTTT
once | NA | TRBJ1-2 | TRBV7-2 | CASSPQANYGYTF | TGTGCCAGCAGTCCCCAGGCGAACTATGGCTACACCTTC
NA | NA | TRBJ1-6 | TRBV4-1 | CASSQTGLGSPLHF | TGCGCCAGCAGCCAAACAGGATTAGGTTCACCCCTCCACTTT
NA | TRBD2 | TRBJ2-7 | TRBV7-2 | CASSRGVADPYEQYF | TGTGCCAGCAGCCGGGGGGTAGCGGATCCCTACGAGCAGTACTTC
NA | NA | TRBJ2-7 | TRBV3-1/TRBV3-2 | CASSQEREMYF | TGTGCCAGCAGCCAAGAGAGAGAGATGTACTTC
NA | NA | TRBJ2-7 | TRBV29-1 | CRVNQDGEQYF | TGCAGGGTTAACCAGGATGGCGAGCAGTACTTC
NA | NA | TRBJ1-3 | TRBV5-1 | CASSRQQVASGNTIYF | TGCGCCAGCAGCCGGCAACAGGTCGCCTCTGGAAACACCATATATTTT
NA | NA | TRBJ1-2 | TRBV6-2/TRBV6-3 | CASSYRGGYGYTF | TGTGCCAGCAGTTACCGAGGGGGCTATGGCTACACCTTC
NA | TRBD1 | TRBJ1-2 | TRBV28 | CASSFDRGLFGYGYTF | TGTGCCAGCAGTTTCGACAGGGGATTGTTCGGCTATGGCTACACCTTC
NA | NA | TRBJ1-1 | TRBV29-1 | CSVEDGVNTEAFF | TGCAGCGTTGAGGACGGGGTGAACACTGAAGCTTTCTTT
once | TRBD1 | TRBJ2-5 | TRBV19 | CASSIGRGTGDETQYF | TGTGCCAGTAGTATAGGTCGGGGGACAGGGGACGAGACCCAGTACTTC
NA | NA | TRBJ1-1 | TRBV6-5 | CASSYLGQNTEAFF | TGTGCCAGCAGTTACTTAGGACAGAACACTGAAGCTTTCTTT
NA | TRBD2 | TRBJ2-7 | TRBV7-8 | CASSFLPRLAGGSYEQYF | TGTGCCAGCAGCTTTTTACCCCGACTAGCGGGGGGTTCCTACGAGCAGTACTTC
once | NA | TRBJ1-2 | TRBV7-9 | CASSLGQGTYGYTF | TGTGCCAGCAGCTTAGGCCAGGGGACCTATGGCTACACCTTC
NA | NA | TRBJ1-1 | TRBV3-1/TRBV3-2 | CASSQEAGQNTEAFF | TGTGCCAGCAGCCAAGAAGCTGGACAAAACACTGAAGCTTTCTTT
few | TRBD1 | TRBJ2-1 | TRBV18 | CASTVGTDYNEQFF | TGTGCCAGCACAGTTGGGACAGACTACAATGAGCAGTTCTTC